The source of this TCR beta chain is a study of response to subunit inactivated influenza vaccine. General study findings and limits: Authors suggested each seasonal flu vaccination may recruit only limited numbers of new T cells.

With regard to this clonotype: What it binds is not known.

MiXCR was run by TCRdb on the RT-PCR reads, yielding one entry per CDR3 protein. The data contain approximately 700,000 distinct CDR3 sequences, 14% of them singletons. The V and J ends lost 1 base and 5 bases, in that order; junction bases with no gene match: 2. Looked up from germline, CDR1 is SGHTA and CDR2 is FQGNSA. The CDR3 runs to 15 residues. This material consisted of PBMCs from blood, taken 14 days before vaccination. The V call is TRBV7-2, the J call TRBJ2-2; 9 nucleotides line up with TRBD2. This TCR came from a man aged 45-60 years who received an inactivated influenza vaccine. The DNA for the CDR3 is TGTGCCAGCAGCTTAGTCCTAGCGGGAACCGGGGAGCTGTTTTTT. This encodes CASSLVLAGTGELFF.